The entry below describes one T cell receptor beta chain. Its antigen remains unidentified. V trimming: 6 bases; J trimming: 7 bases; junction bases outside the gene matches: 4. Per the germline V gene, CDR1 is DFQATT and CDR2 is SNEGSKA (reference sequence). CDR3 length: 11 residues. The data were obtained in a study of type 1 regulatory T cells. Overall study context: T-allo10 is a Tr1-enriched, alloantigen-specific CD4 T cell product made in vitro.

TCRdb reprocessed the reads via MiXCR and lists one record per CDR3 protein. The profile covers tens of thousands of distinct CDR3 sequences, with roughly 60% appearing a single time and 1.8% taken by the ten largest. The rearrangement uses TRBV20-1 and TRBJ1-2, with TRBD1 identical over 8 bases. Sample: cultured non-Tr1 T cells, either the whole culture or a sorted T cell fraction (not recorded which). This clonotype was sampled from a human donor in good health. CDR3: CSAGTGLGYTF. The DNA of the CDR3 is TGCAGTGCAGGGACAGGACTTGGCTACACCTTC.